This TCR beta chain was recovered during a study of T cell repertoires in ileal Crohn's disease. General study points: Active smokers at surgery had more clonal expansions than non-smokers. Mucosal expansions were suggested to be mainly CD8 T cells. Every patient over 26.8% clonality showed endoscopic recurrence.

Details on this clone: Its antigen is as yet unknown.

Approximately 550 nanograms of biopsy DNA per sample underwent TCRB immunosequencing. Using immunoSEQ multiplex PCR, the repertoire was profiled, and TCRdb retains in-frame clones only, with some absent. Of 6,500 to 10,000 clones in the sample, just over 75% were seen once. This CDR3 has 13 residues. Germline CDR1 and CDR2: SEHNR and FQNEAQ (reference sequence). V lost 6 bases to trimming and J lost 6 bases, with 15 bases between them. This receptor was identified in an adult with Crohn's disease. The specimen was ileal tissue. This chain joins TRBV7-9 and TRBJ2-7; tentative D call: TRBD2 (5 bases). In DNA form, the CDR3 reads TGTGCCAGCAGATTCGGAGGTGGGCCCGAGCAGTACTTC. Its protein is CASRFGGGPEQYF. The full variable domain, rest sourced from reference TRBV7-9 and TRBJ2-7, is DTGVSQNPRHKITKRGQNVTFRCDPISEHNRLYWYRQTLGQGPEFLTYFQNEAQLEKSRLLSDRFSAERPKGSFSTLEIQRTEQGDSAMYLCASRFGGGPEQYFGPGTRLTVT.